This T cell receptor beta chain was recorded in a study of OX40 agonist ivuxolimab in advanced cancers. In the study overall: Given to patients was ivuxolimab, an agonistic anti-OX40 (CD134) antibody. Patients received ivuxolimab, an intravenous treatment, every 2 weeks at 0.01 to 10 mg/kg. Findings of the study overall: Both blood CD4+ and CD8+ T cells showed clonal growth by week 6 at 0.1 to 3.0 mg/kg. No antigen was identified for the clonally expanded peripheral T cells.

Turning to this clone: Its antigen is currently unknown.

The germline gives CDR1 SGHNT, CDR2 YYREEE (reference sequence). CDR3 length: 18 residues. Trimming cost V 0 bases and J 6 bases; bases outside gene matches: 16. Method: immunoSEQ multiplex PCR; TCRdb's copy keeps in-frame clones and lacks some. The data show over 45,000 clones, about 89% seen once. The sample here was CD4+ or CD8+ T cells sorted from blood, taken in a trial of the OX40 agonist ivuxolimab. This rearrangement joins TRBV5-4 to TRBJ2-7, with 9 bases that match TRBD2. The TCR comes from an adult with an advanced solid tumor such as melanoma, head and neck, liver or kidney cancer. Here the CDR3 DNA reads TGTGCCAGCAGCTTGGAGGGGGCCAGGCGGGGGGGCCTCTCCGAGCAGTACTTC. The encoded protein is CASSLEGARRGGLSEQYF. The variable domain in full, with the rest retrieved from reference TRBV5-4 and TRBJ2-7, is ETGVTQSPTHLIKTRGQQVTLRCSSQSGHNTVSWYQQALGQGPQFIFQYYREEENGRGNFPPRFSGLQFPNYSSELNVNALELDDSALYLCASSLEGARRGGLSEQYFGPGTRLTVT.